This entry lists 25 T cell receptor beta chains sequenced from one sample in a study of brain T cells in children with intractable seizures. Only in-frame clones appear in the TCRdb table, and some are missing; sequencing was by immunoSEQ multiplex PCR. The sample holds 80,000 or so clones, around 93% seen once. The starting material was peripheral blood, obtained at surgery. Every receptor here comes from a boy less than two years old with tuberous sclerosis and intractable seizures.

Worth noting for this clone: Mismatch with germline at one junction end may stem from a read error. The rearrangement joins TRBV7-7 to TRBJ2-5; D is unresolved. The CDR3 runs 16 residues. Germline V gene lookup returns CDR1 SSHAT and CDR2 FNYEAQ (reference sequence). Here the CDR3 reads CASSLAGSSPQETQYF. DNA for the CDR3: TGTGCTAGCAGCTTAGCTGGTAGCTCACCCCAAGAGACCCAGTACTTC.

The CDR3 bases are TGTGCCACCAGCAGATACGGACTAGCCGACAATGAGCAGTTCTTC. As protein: CATSRYGLADNEQFF. This chain connects TRBV15 to TRBJ2-1, with 8 bases that match TRBD2. CDR3 size: 15 residues. CDR1 and CDR2 from the germline V gene are LNHNV and YYDKDF (reference sequence). Germline trimming cut 2 bases from V and 5 bases from J; bases unmatched to any gene: 5.

The chain employs TRBV10-3 and TRBJ2-7; TRBD1 or TRBD2 may be the D gene (5 bases each). This CDR3 comprises 17 residues. Trimming removed 3 bases from V and 0 bases from J, with 18 bases in between. From germline, CDR1 is ENHRY and CDR2 SYGVKD. Here the CDR3 reads CAISDPYRDGGSYEQYF. Here the CDR3 DNA reads TGTGCCATCAGTGATCCCTACCGGGACGGAGGCTCCTACGAGCAGTACTTC.

V gene TRBV14 combines with J gene TRBJ2-2; the match to TRBD1 covers 8 bases. From germline, CDR1 is SGHDN and CDR2 FVKESK. V lost 4 bases, J lost 5 bases, and 9 bases stayed unmatched. The CDR3 is made up of 16 amino acids. CDR3 in amino acids: CASSRMTGERTGELFF. CDR3 nucleotides: TGTGCCAGCAGCCGTATGACAGGGGAGAGAACCGGGGAGCTGTTTTTT.

The chain combines TRBV3-1 (or the pseudogene TRBV3-2) with TRBJ1-1; the D gene is possibly TRBD1 (5 bases). The V and J ends lost 4 bases and 5 bases respectively, with 11 bases between them. The CDR3 spans 13 residues. Germline loops: CDR1 LGHDT, CDR2 YNNKEL (reference sequence). The chain's CDR3 is CASSPLEGTEAFF. In DNA form, the CDR3 reads TGTGCCAGCAGCCCACTAGAGGGGACTGAAGCTTTCTTT.

This clone was seen a single time. The chain joins TRBV29-1 to TRBJ2-1; 8 bases are a match to TRBD2. This CDR3 spans 12 amino acids. V lost 5 bases and J lost 6; bases outside the gene matches: 3. Germline CDR1 and CDR2: SQVTM and ANQGSEA. As DNA, the CDR3 is TGCAGCGTTCCAGCGGGGGTCAATGAGCAGTTCTTC. Amino acids: CSVPAGVNEQFF.

This chain links TRBV30 with TRBJ2-1; D unclear. V gave up 0 bases and J gave up 4 bases, with 7 bases separating them. Looked up from germline, CDR1 is GTSNPN and CDR2 is SVGIG (reference sequence). This CDR3 has 13 residues. Here the CDR3 DNA reads TGTGCCTGGAGTGTGGCCGCTTACAATGAGCAGTTCTTC. Translating it yields CAWSVAAYNEQFF.

The chain carries TRBV6-2 or TRBV6-3 and TRBJ1-3; tentative D call: TRBD1 (5 bases). The length of the CDR3 is 14 residues. Between the trimmed V and J ends, which lost 6 bases and 8 bases, there was a span of 17 bases. Germline values: CDR1 MNHEY, CDR2 SVGEGT. The CDR3 DNA reads as TGTGCCAGCAGCCGGGGATACCCCAGGGACACCATATATTTT. Translated, it gives CASSRGYPRDTIYF.

The CDR3 bases are TGTGCCTGGAGAGCCGTGGAGACCCAGTACTTC. Translated, it gives CAWRAVETQYF. The chain joins TRBV30 to TRBJ2-5; D ambiguous. Trimming took 3 bases from V and 5 from J, leaving 7 bases between them. This CDR3 has 11 amino acids. Germline V gives CDR1 GTSNPN, CDR2 SVGIG (reference sequence).

This CDR3 is CASSEGSKTYEQYF. In DNA form, the CDR3 reads TGTGCCAGCAGCGAAGGGTCCAAAACCTACGAGCAGTACTTC. The chain is built from TRBV7-9 and TRBJ2-7, with D unclear. The CDR3 has 14 residues. The germline gives CDR1 SEHNR, CDR2 FQNEAQ (reference sequence). V shed 5 bases and J shed 2 bases, with 13 bases lying between them.

The CDR3 sequence: CASNSGGVYGYTF. The CDR3 DNA is TGTGCCAGCAACAGTGGTGGTGTCTATGGCTACACCTTC. This rearrangement joins TRBV7-2 to TRBJ1-2; no clear D gene. The length of the CDR3 is 13 residues. Deletions cut 7 bases from V and 4 bases from J, with 13 bases between. The germline CDR1 and CDR2 sequences are SGHTA and FQGNSA.

This chain uses TRBV24-1 with TRBJ2-7, with 7 positions matching TRBD1. The ends lost 7 bases at V and 4 bases at J; junction bases unmatched: 6. The CDR3 consists of 13 residues. Germline values: CDR1 KGHDR, CDR2 SFDVKD. This CDR3 is CATRSGGGYEQYF. The CDR3 DNA reads TGTGCCACCAGATCAGGGGGTGGGTACGAGCAGTACTTC.

This chain joins TRBV27 and TRBJ2-1; 7 bases line up with TRBD2. V gave up 3 bases and J gave up 2 bases; unmatched junction bases: 1. The germline V gene has CDR1 MNHEY and CDR2 SMNVEV (reference sequence). This CDR3 is 14 amino acids long. The CDR3: CASSLGGTYNEQFF. CDR3 DNA sequence: TGTGCCAGCAGTTTGGGGGGGACCTACAATGAGCAGTTCTTC.

The chain is built from TRBV5-6 and TRBJ1-1; 7 positions match TRBD1. This CDR3 has 16 residues. Losses at the gene ends were 0 bases for V and 6 bases for J; bases not matched to a gene: 11. Per germline, CDR1 SGHDT and CDR2 YYEEEE. CDR3 protein: CASSLGGGGDSAEAFF. The CDR3 DNA reads as TGTGCCAGCAGCTTGGGGGGAGGGGGCGACTCCGCTGAAGCTTTCTTT.

V is TRBV5-1 and J is TRBJ1-2; TRBD1 agrees at 12 bases. The trim removed 2 bases at V and 7 bases at J, leaving 12 bases unmatched. This CDR3 has 17 residues. CDR1 and CDR2 (germline): SGHRS, YFSETQ. CDR3 DNA: TGCGCCAGCAGCTTTTCGGGACAGGGGGCGCGGGGTTCTGGCTACACCTTC. It encodes CASSFSGQGARGSGYTF.

V and J are TRBV4-2 and TRBJ1-6; no clear D. Trimming took 0 bases from V and 9 from J, leaving 9 bases between them. This CDR3 has 14 residues. Per the germline V gene, CDR1 is LGHNA and CDR2 is YNFKEQ. The DNA for the CDR3 is TGTGCCAGCAGCCAAGATAGGGAAAGTTCACCCCTCCACTTT. Protein product: CASSQDRESSPLHF.

The rearrangement uses TRBV10-2 and TRBJ2-7; D is ambiguous. The length of the CDR3 is 12 residues. CDR1 and CDR2 (germline): WSHSY, SAAADI. Trimming removed 6 bases at V and 0 bases at J, with 6 bases between. The CDR3 DNA follows: TGCGCCAGCAGACAGAACTCCTACGAGCAGTACTTC. It translates to CASRQNSYEQYF.

The genes are TRBV12-3 or TRBV12-4 and TRBJ2-1; D unclear. V was cut by 6 bases and J by 8 bases, with 11 bases left in between. The CDR3 runs to 12 residues. The CDR3 bases are TGTGCCAGCAGCGAGCCGTACGATGAGCAGTTCTTC. It encodes CASSEPYDEQFF.

The V and J genes are TRBV27 and TRBJ2-1; 7 bases are a match to TRBD2. The J segment lost 4 bases and the V segment lost 1 base, leaving 7 bases of the junction unmatched. CDR3 size: 16 residues. Germline V gives CDR1 MNHEY, CDR2 SMNVEV (reference sequence). This chain's CDR3 is CASSLFGGMAYNEQFF. The CDR3 nucleotides read TGTGCCAGCAGTTTATTCGGGGGGATGGCGTACAATGAGCAGTTCTTC.

The gene calls are TRBV27 and TRBJ2-7, with D possibly being TRBD2 (6 bases). This CDR3 has 14 residues. In germline, CDR1 is MNHEY, CDR2 SMNVEV (reference sequence). The V gene lost 3 bases and the J gene lost 2 bases, with 11 bases spanning the gap. The CDR3 reads CASSLRGSAYEQYF. CDR3 DNA sequence: TGTGCCAGCAGTTTGCGGGGAAGCGCCTACGAGCAGTACTTC.

V usage is TRBV19 and J usage is TRBJ2-7; TRBD2 matches 9 bases. Germline V CDR1 and CDR2: LNHDA, SQIVND (reference sequence). This CDR3 contains 15 residues. J gave up 1 base and V 2 bases, and 3 bases lay outside the gene matches. CDR3 bases: TGTGCCAGTAGTATAAGACTAGCGGTATCCTACGAGCAGTACTTC. It translates to CASSIRLAVSYEQYF.

The chain links TRBV11-1 to TRBJ2-5, with TRBD2 matching over 9 bases. The germline V gene has CDR1 SGHAT and CDR2 FQDESV (reference sequence). The CDR3 totals 15 residues. After removal of 6 bases from V and 0 bases from J, the junction contained 5 bases not matched to a gene. The CDR3 nucleotides are TGTGCCAGCAGTATAAGCGGGGGGTACCAAGAGACCCAGTACTTC. It is translated as CASSISGGYQETQYF.

The rearrangement uses TRBV5-4 and TRBJ2-7; perhaps D is TRBD1 or TRBD2 (5 bases each). Trimming left V 4 bases short and J 7 bases short, with 21 bases between. The CDR3 spans 15 residues. Germline loops: CDR1 SGHNT, CDR2 YYREEE (reference sequence). The CDR3 sequence: CASSPTGAALWEQYF. CDR3 DNA: TGTGCCAGCAGCCCGACCGGGGCAGCCCTCTGGGAGCAGTACTTC.

This clone was observed a single time. This chain connects TRBV4-1 to TRBJ1-2; a possible D gene is TRBD1 (6 bases). The germline V gene has CDR1 MGHRA and CDR2 YSYEKL. The CDR3 runs to 15 residues. V dropped 1 base and J dropped 6 bases, with 15 bases sitting between them. CDR3 sequence: CASSQVGGERDGYTF. The CDR3 DNA reads TGCGCCAGCAGCCAAGTGGGGGGCGAGAGAGATGGCTACACCTTC.

The genes are TRBV25-1 and TRBJ2-7, with D perhaps being TRBD1 or TRBD2 (6 bases each). Trimming left V 1 base short and J 0 bases short, with 13 bases between. The V gene's germline CDR1 is MGHDK and CDR2 SYGVNS. The CDR3 is 16 residues long. Here the CDR3 reads CASSEFGGPSSYEQYF. CDR3 nucleotide sequence: TGTGCCAGCAGTGAATTTGGGGGGCCCAGCTCCTACGAGCAGTACTTC.